The T cell receptor beta chain under discussion was sequenced for a study of CD8+CD57+ T cells in acquired aplastic anemia. Study context: In CD4+ cells, healthy donors produced an average of approximately 11 million reads. Study-wide results and caveats: Between the patient and control groups, CD8+ Simpson's diversity did not differ significantly.

Both TCR beta VDJ combination and CDR3 sequence profiling were carried out. Genomic DNA was the template for this profiling. Via MiXCR, TCRdb re-called the reads, giving one row per CDR3 protein. The sample lists 95,000 to 120,000 distinct CDR3 sequences, around 49% occurring once. Ten or more counts support this clonotype. What it recognizes is unknown. Per the germline V gene, CDR1 is SGHRS and CDR2 is YFSETQ. With 4 bases clipped from V and 6 bases from J, the junction kept 16 bases outside the gene matches. The CDR3 contains 18 residues. The chain uses TRBV5-1 and TRBJ2-1; 10 nucleotides align to TRBD1. The sequenced material came from sorted CD4+, CD8+, or CD8+CD57+ T cells (not recorded which) from PBMCs. The TCR sequence derives from a human donor in good health, serving as a control. The CDR3 region has the DNA TGCGCCAGCAGCGGTCTCCGACAGGGGGCGCGCCCAGGCAATGAGCAGTTCTTC. Protein sequence: CASSGLRQGARPGNEQFF.